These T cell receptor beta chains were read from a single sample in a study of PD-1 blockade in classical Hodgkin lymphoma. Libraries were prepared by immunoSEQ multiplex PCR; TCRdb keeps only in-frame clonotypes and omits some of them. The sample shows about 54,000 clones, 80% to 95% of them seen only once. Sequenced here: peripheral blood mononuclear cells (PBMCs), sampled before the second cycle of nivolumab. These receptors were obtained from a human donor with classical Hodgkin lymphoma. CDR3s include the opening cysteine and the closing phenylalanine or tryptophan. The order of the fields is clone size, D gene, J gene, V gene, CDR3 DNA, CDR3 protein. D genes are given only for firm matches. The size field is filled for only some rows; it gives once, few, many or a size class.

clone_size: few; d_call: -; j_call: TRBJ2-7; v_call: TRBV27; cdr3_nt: TGTGCCAGCAGTCTCCTGGGGGCCACCTACGAGCAGTACTTC; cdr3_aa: CASSLLGATYEQYF
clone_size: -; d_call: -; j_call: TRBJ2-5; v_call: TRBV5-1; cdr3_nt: TGCGCCAGCAGCGGAACTAGGGAGCGGGTGACCCAGTACTTC; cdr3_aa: CASSGTRERVTQYF
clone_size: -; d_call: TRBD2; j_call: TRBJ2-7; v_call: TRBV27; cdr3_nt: TGTGCCAGCACGTTATCGGGACTAGCGGGAGTCCCTCTTCTCTACGAGCAGTACTTC; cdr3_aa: CASTLSGLAGVPLLYEQYF
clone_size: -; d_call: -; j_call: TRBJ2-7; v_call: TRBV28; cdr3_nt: TGTGCCAGCAGTTTATCGGCAGCCTACGAGCAGTACTTC; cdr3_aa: CASSLSAAYEQYF
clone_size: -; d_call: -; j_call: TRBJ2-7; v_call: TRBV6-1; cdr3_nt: TGTGCCAGCAGTGAACGGGGGACGGCGACCTACGAGCAGTACTTC; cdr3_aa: CASSERGTATYEQYF
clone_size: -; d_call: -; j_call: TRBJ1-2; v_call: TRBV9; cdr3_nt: TGTGCCAGCAGCACTGCGGGGGCCTATGGCTACACCTTC; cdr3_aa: CASSTAGAYGYTF
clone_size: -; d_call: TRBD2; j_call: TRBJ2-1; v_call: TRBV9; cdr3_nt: TGTGCCAGCAGCTCCAGTAGCGAGCGGGGCTCCTACAATGAGCAGTTCTTC; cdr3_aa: CASSSSSERGSYNEQFF
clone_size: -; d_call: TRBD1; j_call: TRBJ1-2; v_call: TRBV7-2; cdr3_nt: TGTGCCAGCAGCTTACCCGACAGGGGTAGTGGCTACACCTTC; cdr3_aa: CASSLPDRGSGYTF
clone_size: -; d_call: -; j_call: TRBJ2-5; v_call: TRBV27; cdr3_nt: TGTGCCAGCAGTTTAGTTCCCGGGGCGGGGCAAGAGACCCAGTACTTC; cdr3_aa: CASSLVPGAGQETQYF
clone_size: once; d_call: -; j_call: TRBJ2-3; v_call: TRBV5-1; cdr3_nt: TGCGCCAGCAAAATAGCGGGCACAGATACGCAGTATTTT; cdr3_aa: CASKIAGTDTQYF
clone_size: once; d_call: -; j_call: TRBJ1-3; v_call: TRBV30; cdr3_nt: TGTGCCTGGACTCGGGGATGGAGCTCTGGAAACACCATATATTTT; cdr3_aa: CAWTRGWSSGNTIYF
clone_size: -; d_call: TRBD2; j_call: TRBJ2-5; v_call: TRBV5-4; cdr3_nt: TGTGCCAGCAGCTGGGACGACTCTAGCGGGGGGGCAGGGACCCAGTACTTC; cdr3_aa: CASSWDDSSGGAGTQYF
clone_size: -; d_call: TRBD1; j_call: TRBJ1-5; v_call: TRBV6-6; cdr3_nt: TGTGCCAGCAGTTCAACCGGGACAGGGGGGGATCAGCCCCAGCATTTT; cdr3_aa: CASSSTGTGGDQPQHF
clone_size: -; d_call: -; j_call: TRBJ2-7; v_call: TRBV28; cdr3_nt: TGTGCCAGCAGTTCACAGACCCTCTGGGACTACGAGCAGTACTTC; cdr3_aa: CASSSQTLWDYEQYF
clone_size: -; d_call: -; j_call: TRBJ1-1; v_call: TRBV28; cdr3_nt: TGTGCCAGCAGGACTCAGGGGAGCTCGAACACTGAAGCTTTCTTT; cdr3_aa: CASRTQGSSNTEAFF
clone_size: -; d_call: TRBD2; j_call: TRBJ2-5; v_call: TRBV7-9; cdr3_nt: TGTGCCAGCAGCGGTCGACTAGCGGGCGGACCGCAGTACTTC; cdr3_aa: CASSGRLAGGPQYF
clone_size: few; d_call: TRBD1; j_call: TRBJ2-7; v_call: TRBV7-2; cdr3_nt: TGTGCCAGCAGCTTAACCTCGGACAGGTCGGACGAGCAGTACTTC; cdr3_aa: CASSLTSDRSDEQYF
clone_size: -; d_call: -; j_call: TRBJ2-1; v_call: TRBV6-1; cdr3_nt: TGTGCCAGCAGGGACTGGGTCAGCTCCTACAATGAGCAGTTCTTC; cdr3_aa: CASRDWVSSYNEQFF
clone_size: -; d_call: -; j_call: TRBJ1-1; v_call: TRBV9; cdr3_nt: TGTGCCAGCAGCGTCTCGTCCCTAGGACCCAACACTGAAGCTTTCTTT; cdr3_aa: CASSVSSLGPNTEAFF
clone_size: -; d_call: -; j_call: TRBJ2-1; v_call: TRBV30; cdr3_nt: TGTGCCTGGAGTGTTCCTAGCCGGACGGACTACAATGAGCAGTTCTTC; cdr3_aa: CAWSVPSRTDYNEQFF
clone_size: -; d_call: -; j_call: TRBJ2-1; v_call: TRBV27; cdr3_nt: TGTGCCAGCAGTTCCCCCTGGCAGGGGATCAGCAATGAGCAGTTCTTC; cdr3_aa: CASSSPWQGISNEQFF
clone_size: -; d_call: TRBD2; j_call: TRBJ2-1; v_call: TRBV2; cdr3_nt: TGTGCCAGCACCCTAGCGGGGCCTTACGGGGAGCAGTTCTTC; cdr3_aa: CASTLAGPYGEQFF
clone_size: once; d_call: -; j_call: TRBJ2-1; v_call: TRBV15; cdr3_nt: TGTGCCACCCACCTCGGCAGTCAGAATGAGCAGTTCTTC; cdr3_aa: CATHLGSQNEQFF
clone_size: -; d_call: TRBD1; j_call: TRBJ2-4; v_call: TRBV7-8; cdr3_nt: TGTGCCAGCAGCAGCCGACAGGGCAAAAACATTCAGTACTTC; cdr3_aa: CASSSRQGKNIQYF
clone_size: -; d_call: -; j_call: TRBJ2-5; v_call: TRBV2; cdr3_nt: TGTGCCAGCAGTGACAGGGGGGGCCAAGAGACCCAGTACTTC; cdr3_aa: CASSDRGGQETQYF
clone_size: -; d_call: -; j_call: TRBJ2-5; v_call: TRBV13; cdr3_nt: TGTGCCAGCAGCTTAAGGAGAACAGGGTTGGGGGACGAGACCCAGTACTTC; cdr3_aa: CASSLRRTGLGDETQYF
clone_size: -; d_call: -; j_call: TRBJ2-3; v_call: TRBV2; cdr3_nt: TGTGCCAGCATGGATGCTGACGCCGGCTCCACAGATACGCAGTATTTT; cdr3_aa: CASMDADAGSTDTQYF
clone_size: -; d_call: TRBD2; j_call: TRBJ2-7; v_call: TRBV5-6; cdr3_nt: TGTGCCAGCAGCTTGGTTTTACCGACTAGCGGGAAGGGCGAGCAGTACTTC; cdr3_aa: CASSLVLPTSGKGEQYF
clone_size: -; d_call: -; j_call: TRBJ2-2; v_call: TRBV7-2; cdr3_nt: TGTGCCAGCAGCTTAACAGTAGTGGAGCTGTTTTTT; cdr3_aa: CASSLTVVELFF
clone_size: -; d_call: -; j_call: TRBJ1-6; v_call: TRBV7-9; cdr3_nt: TGTGCCAGCACCGACCAAAGGGGACCCAGCTCCTATAATTCACCCCTCCACTTT; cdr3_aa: CASTDQRGPSSYNSPLHF
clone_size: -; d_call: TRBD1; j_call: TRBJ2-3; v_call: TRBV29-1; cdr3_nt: TGCAGCGGGGCGGGACAGGGGGACGGAGATACGCAGTATTTT; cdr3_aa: CSGAGQGDGDTQYF
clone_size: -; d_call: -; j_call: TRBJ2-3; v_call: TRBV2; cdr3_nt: TGTGCCAGCAGTGAAACCATAGCAGCGGATACGCAGTATTTT; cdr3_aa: CASSETIAADTQYF
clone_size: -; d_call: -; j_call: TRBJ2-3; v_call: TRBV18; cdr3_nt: TGTGCCAGCTCAAAAGACCCAGGGGCCAACACAGATACGCAGTATTTT; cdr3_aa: CASSKDPGANTDTQYF
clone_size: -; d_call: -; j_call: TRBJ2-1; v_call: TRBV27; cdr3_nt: TGTGCCAGCGGACTGGATACTACGTACAATGAGCAGTTCTTC; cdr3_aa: CASGLDTTYNEQFF
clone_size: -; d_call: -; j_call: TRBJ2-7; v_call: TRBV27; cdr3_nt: TGTGCCAGCAGTTTGCGTCTAGCGTCCTTCGAGCAGTACTTC; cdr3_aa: CASSLRLASFEQYF
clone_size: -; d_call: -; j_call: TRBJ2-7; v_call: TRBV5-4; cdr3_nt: TGTGCCAGCAGCTTCACGGGACTCCGAGGTGGCGAGCAGTACTTC; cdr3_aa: CASSFTGLRGGEQYF
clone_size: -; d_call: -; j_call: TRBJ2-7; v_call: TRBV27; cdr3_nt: TGTGCCAGCAGTTCCCTTGGGGGATCCTCCTTCTACGAGCAGTACTTC; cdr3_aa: CASSSLGGSSFYEQYF